One sample yielded the 30 T cell receptor beta chains listed below, sequenced in a study of blood T cells in healthy people across ages. PCR was performed a second time for roughly 7 to 12 cycles using a sample-barcoded 5' primer and a J-beta primer mix. MiXCR, run by TCRdb on the 5' RACE reads, gives a single entry per CDR3 protein. This table holds roughly 1 million distinct CDR3 sequences, 20% to 25% found once. These data were likewise used in another study, on T cells of mothers and their children.

The sequencing input was blood. The receptors were gathered from a girl aged 2-15 years in good health.

This clonotype was seen a few times. A junction end diverges from the germline sequence, so it may reflect a read error. The chain is built from TRBV2 and TRBJ2-5; no clear D gene. In germline, CDR1 is SNHLY, CDR2 FYNNEI. There are 12 residues in the CDR3. This CDR3 is CASKWLKETQYF. The DNA of the CDR3 is TGTGCCAGCAAGTGGTTGAAAGAGACCCAGTATTTC.

The CDR3 DNA reads as TGTGCCATCAGTGATGGGACAGGGACCGGGGAGCTGTTTTTT. Residues: CAISDGTGTGELFF. The rearrangement links TRBV10-3 to TRBJ2-2, with 9 nucleotides matching TRBD1. Germline lookup yields CDR1 ENHRY and CDR2 SYGVKD. V trimming: 3 bases; J trimming: 5 bases; junction bases outside the gene matches: 1. The CDR3 covers 14 residues.

This clonotype was picked up a small number of times. The rearrangement uses TRBV25-1 and TRBJ2-5; tentative D call: TRBD2 (5 bases). The DNA end favors TRBJ2-1, so the J call may be wrong. This CDR3 contains 14 residues. Germline V gives CDR1 MGHDK, CDR2 SYGVNS. The DNA for the CDR3 is TGTGCCAGCAGTTTTACCGGGGACTACAATGAGCAGTTCTTC. As protein: CASSFTGDYNEQFF.

The genes are TRBV11-3 and TRBJ2-1; 8 bases are shared with TRBD1. The CDR3 runs to 13 residues. V lost 6 bases and J lost 7; bases outside the gene matches: 5. The V gene's germline CDR1 is SGHNT and CDR2 YENEEA. CDR3 coding DNA: TGTGCCAGCAGTTCGAACAGGGGGAATGAGCAGTTCTTC. Protein: CASSSNRGNEQFF.

The chain links TRBV6-1 to TRBJ2-3, with D possibly called TRBD1 or TRBD2 (5 bases each). Deletions cut 6 bases from V and 14 bases from J, with 21 bases between. Germline values: CDR1 MNHNS, CDR2 SASEGT. The CDR3 consists of 13 residues. CDR3 nucleotides: TGTGCCAGCAGGGGAGTCGGGGCACTGATTTGGTATTTT. This encodes CASRGVGALIWYF.

The rearrangement uses TRBV11-2 and TRBJ1-5; D may be TRBD1 (6 bases). Germline V gives CDR1 SGHAT, CDR2 FQNNGV. CDR3 length: 15 residues. The germline V and J ends were trimmed by 5 bases and 5 bases, with 16 bases remaining between them. The CDR3 region is CASSLGGGRYQPQHF. CDR3 nucleotides: TGTGCCAGCAGCCTCGGGGGGGGCCGATATCAGCCCCAGCATTTT.

The chain recombines TRBV5-1 with TRBJ2-7; the D gene is possibly TRBD1 (5 bases). V was shortened by 5 bases and J by 0 bases, with 15 bases between the two germline ends. Germline CDR1 SGHRS, CDR2 YFSETQ. CDR3 length: 15 residues. The CDR3 loop is CASRVQQASSYEQYF. The CDR3 DNA follows: TGCGCCAGCAGGGTCCAACAGGCAAGCTCCTACGAGCAGTACTTC. Full variable domain (missing parts from reference TRBV5-1 and TRBJ2-7): KAGVTQTPRYLIKTRGQQVTLSCSPISGHRSVSWYQQTPGQGLQFLFEYFSETQRNKGNFPGRFSGRQFSNSRSEMNVSTLELGDSALYLCASRVQQASSYEQYFGPGTRLTVT.

This clonotype was counted a few times. The genes are TRBV7-9 and TRBJ2-3; 9 bases fit TRBD2. The CDR3 spans 15 residues. Germline V gene lookup returns CDR1 SEHNR and CDR2 FQNEAQ (reference sequence). The V gene end was trimmed by 3 bases and the J gene end by 5 bases; junction bases not matched to a gene: 6. The CDR3 reads CASSFFAGGEDTQYF. The CDR3 coding sequence is TGTGCCAGCAGCTTTTTTGCGGGGGGGGAAGATACGCAGTATTTT.

V usage is TRBV24-1 and J usage is TRBJ2-5; D not resolved. The germline V and J ends were trimmed by 6 bases and 2 bases, with 6 bases remaining between them. Germline V CDR1 and CDR2: KGHDR, SFDVKD. The CDR3 runs 12 residues. CDR3 bases: TGTGCCACCAGTTGGGATCAAGAGACCCAGTACTTC. It encodes CATSWDQETQYF.

The genes are TRBV4-1 and TRBJ2-5; D not certain. The end of the DNA fits TRBJ2-1 better, so the J call may be wrong. This CDR3 contains 15 residues. Germline V gives CDR1 MGHRA, CDR2 YSYEKL. The chain's CDR3 is CASSQDPPPYNEQFF. CDR3 coding DNA: TGCGCCAGCAGCCAAGATCCGCCACCTTACAATGAGCAGTTCTTC.

This clonotype was picked up a small number of times. The genes are TRBV5-1 and TRBJ2-7; D call uncertain. Trimming removed 2 bases from V and 3 bases from J, with 12 bases in between. The germline V gene encodes CDR1 SGHRS and CDR2 YFSETQ. CDR3 length: 14 residues. CDR3 protein: CASSFESADYEQYF. DNA for the CDR3: TGCGCCAGCAGCTTTGAAAGTGCCGACTACGAGCAGTACTTC.

V gene TRBV2 combines with J gene TRBJ1-2; 10 bases align to TRBD1. Germline CDR1 is SNHLY and CDR2 is FYNNEI. V shed 4 bases and J 6 bases; nucleotides not matched to a gene: 23. The CDR3 contains 20 residues. The CDR3 spells CASSAPTGGRLVLGGHGYTF. In DNA, the CDR3 is TGTGCCAGCAGTGCGCCGACAGGGGGCCGCCTCGTTTTGGGAGGGCATGGCTACACCTTC.

This clonotype was detected once. The junction departs from germline at one end; a sequencing error may be responsible. The DNA of the CDR3 is TGCAGTGCTGTCAGGGTAGACAACACTGAAGCTCTCTTT. Its protein product is CSAVRVDNTEALF. The chain couples TRBV20-1 to TRBJ1-1; TRBD1 might be the D (5 bases). CDR3 size: 13 residues. Germline V gene sequence: CDR1 DFQATT, CDR2 SNEGSKA (reference sequence).

The chain links TRBV19 to TRBJ2-5; TRBD2 is a possible D gene (5 bases). The CDR3 is made up of 14 amino acids. The V end lost 3 bases, the J end lost 7 bases, and 15 bases lay between the germline ends. The germline CDR1 and CDR2 sequences are LNHDA and SQIVND (reference sequence). The CDR3 spells CASSIEGLKGTQYF. CDR3 coding DNA: TGTGCCAGTAGTATCGAGGGCCTGAAGGGGACCCAGTACTTC.

This clonotype occurred a few times. The DNA for the CDR3 is TGTGCCAGCAGCTACACAGGGGCGCATGAGCAGTTCTTC. As protein: CASSYTGAHEQFF. The chain is built from TRBV7-3 and TRBJ2-1; 7 nucleotides align to TRBD1. The CDR3 runs 13 residues. Germline values: CDR1 SGHTA, CDR2 FQGTGA. The J segment lost 8 bases and the V segment lost 4 bases, leaving 5 bases of the junction unmatched.

This clonotype appeared a few times. The V and J genes are TRBV7-9 and TRBJ1-1, with D tentatively TRBD1 (5 bases). There are 17 residues in the CDR3. V gave up 5 bases and J gave up 4 bases, with 23 bases separating them. Looked up from germline, CDR1 is SEHNR and CDR2 is FQNEAQ (reference sequence). DNA for the CDR3: TGTGCCAGCAGCCCCGTTTTGGGATTGACAGAGGGCACTGAAGCTTTCTTT. The encoded protein is CASSPVLGLTEGTEAFF. Looking up the rest from reference TRBV7-9 and TRBJ1-1 gives the full variable domain: DTGVSQNPRHKITKRGQNVTFRCDPISEHNRLYWYRQTLGQGPEFLTYFQNEAQLEKSRLLSDRFSAERPKGSFSTLEIQRTEQGDSAMYLCASSPVLGLTEGTEAFFGQGTRLTVV.

This clonotype showed up just a few times. The chain joins TRBV20-1 to TRBJ1-5; no firm D call. This CDR3 region has 13 residues. V shed 3 bases and J shed 5 bases, with 11 bases lying between them. Germline V CDR1 and CDR2: DFQATT, SNEGSKA (reference sequence). CDR3 coding DNA: TGCAGTGCTAGTGAAGGGCAGCATCAGCCCCAGCATTTT. It translates to CSASEGQHQPQHF.

V gene TRBV20-1 combines with J gene TRBJ2-5; TRBD2 matches 11 bases. The CDR3 runs 15 residues. Germline V CDR1 and CDR2: DFQATT, SNEGSKA (reference sequence). V was pared by 7 bases and J by 1 base, with 8 bases of the junction left unmatched. The CDR3 sequence: CSGEEGLAVQETQYF. Here the CDR3 DNA reads TGCAGTGGGGAGGAGGGACTAGCGGTCCAAGAGACCCAGTACTTC.

This chain connects TRBV6-1 to TRBJ2-7; D gene unclear. CDR3 length: 14 amino acids. CDR1 and CDR2 from the germline V gene are MNHNS and SASEGT. Trimming stripped 6 bases from V and 3 bases from J, with 15 bases between. For the CDR3, the DNA is TGTGCCAGCAGAGGTCCGGGTCCGAACTACGAGCAGTACTTC. As protein: CASRGPGPNYEQYF.

The rearrangement uses TRBV7-2 and TRBJ1-4; D is ambiguous. The V end was cut by 2 bases, the J end by 0 bases, with 10 bases between. The CDR3 covers 16 residues. The V gene's germline CDR1 is SGHTA and CDR2 FQGNSA. The CDR3 DNA reads TGTGCCAGCAGCTTACTGGGCTTTGCAACTAATGAAAAACTGTTTTTT. Translated, it gives CASSLLGFATNEKLFF.

In its sample, this clonotype was seen a few times. V is TRBV9 and J is TRBJ2-3; TRBD2 matches 8 bases. The V and J ends lost 0 bases and 0 bases, in that order; junction bases with no gene match: 12. This CDR3 region has 19 residues. The V gene's germline CDR1 is SGDLS and CDR2 YYNGEE. CDR3 loop: CASSVAGSGGEASTDTQYF. DNA of the CDR3: TGTGCCAGCAGCGTAGCGGGGAGCGGGGGAGAAGCTAGCACAGATACGCAGTATTTT.

The rearrangement links TRBV10-3 to TRBJ1-2, with D possibly matching TRBD1 (5 bases). Germline loops: CDR1 ENHRY, CDR2 SYGVKD. This CDR3 has 15 residues. Trimming took off 3 bases at V and 3 bases at J, with 14 bases between the two ends. The CDR3 loop is CAISEEGAFYYGYTF. The CDR3, as DNA: TGTGCCATCAGTGAAGAAGGGGCCTTTTACTATGGCTACACCTTC.

This rearrangement joins TRBV6-6 to TRBJ2-3, with 11 bases fitting TRBD2. The junction had 7 bases not matched to a gene; V was cut back by 8 bases and J by 6 bases. The CDR3 covers 14 residues. The germline V gene has CDR1 MNHNY and CDR2 SVGAGI (reference sequence). The CDR3 DNA reads as TGTGCCAGCGTAGCGGGAGGGGGGTGGGATACGCAGTATTTT. This sequence encodes CASVAGGGWDTQYF.

This clonotype was recorded a few times. The chain has TRBV6-6 and TRBJ2-2; 7 positions agree with TRBD2. In germline, CDR1 is MNHNY, CDR2 SVGAGI (reference sequence). This CDR3 has 14 residues. J gave up 5 bases and V 0 bases, and 0 bases lay outside the gene matches. The CDR3 reads CASSYSGGTGELFF. The DNA of the CDR3 is TGTGCCAGCAGTTACTCCGGGGGGACCGGGGAGCTGTTTTTT.

Comment on this clonotype: A much larger clone sits a single nucleotide away, making a read error possible. The gene calls are TRBV3-1 and TRBJ1-5; possible D gene TRBD1, 5 bases. The CDR3 totals 13 residues. Trimming removed 0 bases from V and 7 bases from J, with 7 bases in between. The germline CDR1 and CDR2 sequences are LGHDT and YNNKEL (reference sequence). The CDR3 sequence: CASSQDREQPQHF. The DNA of the CDR3 is TGTGCCAGCAGCCAAGACAGGGAGCAGCCCCAGCATTTT.

The rearrangement joins TRBV12-3 or TRBV12-4 to TRBJ1-2; TRBD1 is a possible D gene (6 bases). V lost 5 bases and J 6 bases, leaving 22 bases between the germline ends. The CDR3 extends over 16 amino acids. The CDR3 DNA follows: TGTGCCAGCAGTCCGACCCGCCAGGGGAGGTCGGATGGCTACACCTTC. Translation gives CASSPTRQGRSDGYTF.

Turning to this clonotype: This may stem from a read error, because a much larger clone lies one nucleotide away. This rearrangement joins TRBV3-1 to TRBJ2-1; D gene uncertain. The end of the DNA fits TRBJ2-5 better, so the J call may be wrong. Looked up from germline, CDR1 is LGHDT and CDR2 is YNNKEL (reference sequence). CDR3 length: 11 residues. DNA of the CDR3: TGTGCCAGCAGCCATTGGGAGACCCAGTACTTC. Amino acid sequence: CASSHWETQYF.

This clonotype was picked up one time. A junction boundary mismatches the germline segment, possibly from a read error. The chain combines TRBV12-3 or TRBV12-4 with TRBJ2-7, with TRBD1 as a possible D gene (5 bases). The J call may be mistaken, given a closer DNA end match to TRBJ2-6. CDR3 size: 16 residues. The CDR3 DNA reads TGTGCCAGCAGATCGGCAGGGTCCTTTGGGGCCGACGTCCTGACTTTC. Protein sequence: CASRSAGSFGADVLTF.

Only a few counts were recorded for this clonotype. The CDR3 DNA reads TGCAGTGCCGGAAGGGATGAGCAGTTCTTC. As protein: CSAGRDEQFF. The J gene is TRBJ2-5, the V gene TRBV20-1; D remains ambiguous. The J call is in doubt because the DNA end fits TRBJ2-1 better. Germline CDR1 DFQATT, CDR2 SNEGSKA (reference sequence). This CDR3 spans 10 amino acids.

The rearrangement uses TRBV7-9 and TRBJ2-1; 11 bases line up with TRBD2. The J segment lost 0 bases and the V segment lost 9 bases, leaving 1 base of the junction unmatched. The CDR3 consists of 14 residues. Germline V gene data show CDR1 as SEHNR and CDR2 as FQNEAQ (reference sequence). CDR3 nucleotide sequence: TGTGCCAGTGGGACTAGCGGCTCCTACAATGAGCAGTTCTTC. Translated, it gives CASGTSGSYNEQFF. The whole variable domain, filled in from reference TRBV7-9 and TRBJ2-1, reads DTGVSQNPRHKITKRGQNVTFRCDPISEHNRLYWYRQTLGQGPEFLTYFQNEAQLEKSRLLSDRFSAERPKGSFSTLEIQRTEQGDSAMYLCASGTSGSYNEQFFGPGTRLTVL.